This T cell receptor (beta chain) stems from a study of CD8 T cells in Susac syndrome. TEMRA cells were FACS-enriched, unlike CD8+ and CD4+ T cells, which were negatively isolated. CDR1 MNHEY and CDR2 SVGAGI come from the germline V gene. V shed 0 bases and J shed 11 bases, with 10 bases lying between them. The length of the CDR3 is 12 residues. With random hexamers, reverse transcription was performed on about 0.45 to 1 ug of RNA. By means of immunoSEQ multiplex PCR, TCR beta CDR3 spanning 54 Vbeta and 13 Jbeta underwent amplification. TCRdb re-derived calls from the immunoSEQ multiplex PCR reads in MiXCR, one entry per CDR3 protein. The sample lists around 140,000 distinct CDR3 sequences; roughly 76% were seen once.

Specimen: CD8+ T cells from PBMCs. The source of this sequence is a human donor with multiple sclerosis. The genes are TRBV6-5 and TRBJ1-1; D is undetermined. CDR3 in amino acids: CASSYSESVAFF. Written as DNA, the CDR3 is TGTGCCAGCAGTTACTCGGAGAGTGTCGCTTTCTTT.